What follows describes a single TCR beta chain. This clonotype was seen only a few times. It has no known antigen specificity. Per-nucleotide qualities are absent, and no much larger clonotype sits a single base away. Preparation of the library involved 5' RACE. The sequencer listed for this sample is NextSeq 500. To correct for sequencing error and PCR bias, the TCR library protocol tagged individual cDNA molecules with unique molecular identifiers. Sequencing covered both TCR alpha and beta chains, and within each sample the abundances of alpha and beta sequences were tightly co-correlated. As for how the authors treated the data: V gene, J gene and CDR3 annotation of TCR sequences was performed with Decombinator V4. TCRs were defined as expanded if a significant change between any two time points was detected under a Poisson model with p below 0.0001. Abundances of TCRs were expressed as counts per million after normalisation to the total number of TCRs sequenced in each sample. TRAV1-2 paired with TRAJ12, TRAJ20 or TRAJ33 defined MAIT TCRs, while TRAV10 paired with TRAJ18 defined iNKT TCRs. VDJdb, accessed on 1 November 2021, was searched for TCRs annotated for CMV, EBV and SARS-CoV-2, and TCRs annotated for more than one antigen were excluded. The raw public reads went through TCRdb reprocessing: fastp at Q25, MiXCR clone calling, in-frame beta chains kept. For every CDR3 protein sequence, its rows merge into one entry that carries the most common genes and DNA. The V and J calls and clone size come from TCRdb's table, not from the authors' own analysis. This sample comprises about 43,000 distinct CDR3 sequences, approximately 11% of them detected only once. Roughly 9% of the sample is in the top ten clones.

Including cysteine and phenylalanine, the CDR3 has 15 amino acids. The retained sequence is limited to the CDR3, 45 bases, with the frame set at the first base. Cut back by 1 base and 2 bases, the V and J ends lie 12 bases apart. For CDR1 and CDR2, the germline V gene lists SGHNT and YENEEA. This was a case-control study nested in a cohort of healthcare workers in London, UK, who had nasopharyngeal swab PCR tests and blood samples taken every week. Healthcare workers were recruited between 23 and 31 March 2020, during the week of the UK lockdown, and were followed weekly for up to roughly 15 weeks. This entry comes from a study of early T cells in non-severe SARS-CoV-2 infection (dated by TCRdb to about 2021). About the investigation overall: Because TCR sequencing was done on bulk RNA from unsorted whole blood, the alpha and beta chains could not be paired.

The paper's findings and limits, for the study overall: VDJdb matching was skewed toward anti-spike CD8 responses and likely underestimated virus-specific expansions by missing private and CD4 specificities.

The rearranged segments are TRBV11-3 and TRBJ2-7, with the D gene not confidently named. This receptor was identified in an adult who was a healthcare worker with PCR-confirmed SARS-CoV-2 infection or an uninfected control (not recorded which). The material sequenced was whole blood. The DNA is TGTGCCAGCAGCTTAGGGGTCCAGGAGACCTACGAGCAGTACTTC. It is translated as CASSLGVQETYEQYF. Extended through the reference TRBV11-3 and TRBJ2-7 proteins, this CDR3 yields the full variable domain: EAGVVQSPRYKIIEKKQPVAFWCNPISGHNTLYWYLQNLGQGPELLIRYENEEAVDDSQLPKDRFSAERLKGVDSTLKIQPAELGDSAVYLCASSLGVQETYEQYFGPGTRLTVT.